What follows is one T cell receptor (beta chain) and its context. The antigen is undetermined. Every isolated RNA sample was fully reverse transcribed, so sequencing captured expressed TCRB transcripts. Repertoires were generated with immunoSEQ multiplex PCR, while TCRdb's copy carries only in-frame clones and drops some. Among more than 550,000 clones listed, 11% to 15% were seen once. This CDR3 is 15 amino acids long. V was pared by 2 bases and J by 3 bases, with 4 bases of the junction left unmatched. Germline CDR1 reads SGHAT; CDR2 reads FQNNGV. The data were obtained in a study of beta chain features in type 1 diabetes. Overall study findings and caveats: All four CD4+ subsets from Type 1 diabetes patients carried moderately but significantly shorter TCRB CDR3s. Fewer junction insertions and more nucleotide deletions appeared in type 1 diabetes patients.

The chain is built from TRBV11-2 and TRBJ1-3, with TRBD1 matching 7 bases. The sequencing sample was made of naive CD4+ T cells from blood. This TCR was sampled from a man younger than 35 with type 1 diabetes. The CDR3 bases are TGTGCCAGCAGCTTACAGGGGGTCTTTGGAAACACCATATATTTT. Translation: CASSLQGVFGNTIYF.